A selection of T cell receptor beta chains follows, all from one sample in a study of T-cell memory formation after mild COVID-19. A single record per CDR3 protein comes from TCRdb applying MiXCR to the 5' RACE reads. Of about 350,000 distinct CDR3 sequences in the sample, about 13% were seen once. The sequenced sample consisted of PBMCs or a T cell subset sorted from them (not recorded which). Every receptor here comes from a man between 18 and 29 years old who had mild COVID-19 (a few samples of this study predate the infection). Cell type and time point are not known. CDR3s include the opening cysteine and the closing phenylalanine or tryptophan. Fields, in order: V gene, J gene, D gene, clone size, CDR3 DNA, CDR3 protein. The D gene is left open where the match is weak. Size is stated for part of the rows, as once, few or many counts, or as a class when the clone is expanded.

>TRBV5-1|TRBJ2-3|.|many
TGCGCCAGCAGCTTTTTATTGGATACGCAGTATTTT
CASSFLLDTQYF
>TRBV6-2/TRBV6-3|TRBJ1-2|.|.
TGTGCCAGCAGCCCGGATCTCCGGTATGGCTACACCTTC
CASSPDLRYGYTF
>TRBV3-1|TRBJ2-5|.|.
TGTGCCAGCAGCCAAGGGGGACACATAAAAGAGACCCAGTACTTC
CASSQGGHIKETQYF
>TRBV9|TRBJ2-6|.|few
TGTGCCAGCAGCCAGGGTCCCGGGACGGGGACCTCTGGGGCCAACGTCCTGACTTTC
CASSQGPGTGTSGANVLTF
>TRBV28|TRBJ1-2|TRBD1|.
TGTGCCAGCAGTCCCAGAACCGGGACAGGGCCCTCTAACTATGGCTACACCTTC
CASSPRTGTGPSNYGYTF
>TRBV5-1|TRBJ2-3|.|many
TGCGCCAGCAGCTTCGCGGGGCTCACAGATACGCAGTATTTT
CASSFAGLTDTQYF
>TRBV6-6|TRBJ1-5|.|few
TGTGCCAGCAGTTACGAAGGGGTAGTTGGTCAGCCCCAGCATTTT
CASSYEGVVGQPQHF
>TRBV27|TRBJ1-1|.|.
TGTGCCAGCAACGTCGGACGAACCCCATTGACTGAAGCTTTCTTT
CASNVGRTPLTEAFF
>TRBV4-1|TRBJ1-1|.|.
TGCGCCAGCACCTCAATCATGAACACTGAAGCTTTCTTT
CASTSIMNTEAFF
>TRBV11-2|TRBJ2-1|.|many
TGTGCCAGCAGCGCGGATGCCGATGAGCAGTTCTTC
CASSADADEQFF
>TRBV20-1|TRBJ1-6|TRBD1|few
TGCAGTGCTAGAGACCGGGACAGGCCTTATAATTCACCCCTCCACTTT
CSARDRDRPYNSPLHF
>TRBV3-1|TRBJ2-7|.|few
TGTGCCAGCAGCCGGGGGGACAGCTCCTACGAGCAGTACTTC
CASSRGDSSYEQYF
>TRBV18|TRBJ1-4|TRBD1|few
TGTGCCAGCTCACCACCGGACAGGGGAGGAAAACTGTTTTTT
CASSPPDRGGKLFF
>TRBV6-6|TRBJ2-3|.|.
TGTGCCACCTCTAGTAGGTCAGATACGCAGTATTTT
CATSSRSDTQYF
>TRBV2|TRBJ2-3|.|many
TGTGCCAGCGGACTAGATACGCAGTATTTT
CASGLDTQYF
>TRBV6-2/TRBV6-3|TRBJ1-2|TRBD1|few
TGTGCCAGCAGTTACGGGACAGGCGGCAACTATGGCTACACCTTC
CASSYGTGGNYGYTF
>TRBV6-2/TRBV6-3|TRBJ2-5|.|.
TGTGCCAGCAGTTACCCCAAAGCGACAGTCGAAGAGACCCAGTACTTC
CASSYPKATVEETQYF
>TRBV7-2|TRBJ1-2|TRBD1|.
TGTGCCAGCAGTTACTACCCTCAGGGGGCGTATGGCTACACCTTC
CASSYYPQGAYGYTF
>TRBV23-1|TRBJ1-1|.|many
TGCGCCAGCAGTCAATGGGACATCCGAGGACGGGGTCCTGAAGCTTTCTTT
CASSQWDIRGRGPEAFF
>TRBV10-3|TRBJ2-5|.|.
TGTGCCATCAGTGGTCCGTCCGCCGGGGAGACCCAGTACTTC
CAISGPSAGETQYF
>TRBV21-1|TRBJ1-6|.|.
TGTGCCAGCAGCAAAGCGGGGGGGCAGAGGGTATCGTCACCCCTCCACTTT
CASSKAGGQRVSSPLHF
>TRBV2|TRBJ2-7|.|many
TGTGCCAGCACGGCCAGGGACCCATACGAGCAGTACTTC
CASTARDPYEQYF
>TRBV6-5|TRBJ1-3|.|.
TGTGCCAGCAGTTACTCGGGGGCGCTTGGAAACACCATATATTTT
CASSYSGALGNTIYF
>TRBV12-3/TRBV12-4|TRBJ2-5|.|many
TGTGCCAGCAGTTTCGCAGCGTCGGGGACCCAGTACTTC
CASSFAASGTQYF
>TRBV2|TRBJ2-2|.|few
TGTGCCGCTGGGGGGGGCATCGGGGAGCTGTTTTTT
CAAGGGIGELFF
>TRBV5-1|TRBJ2-3|.|.
TGCGCCAGCAGCTTGGGAGTCGGGGGGCCTCTTAATACGCAGTATTTT
CASSLGVGGPLNTQYF
>TRBV7-2|TRBJ2-3|TRBD2|.
TGTGCCAGCAGCTTGAGGGAGGTGATAGCGGGGGGGCCTTCAGATACGCAGTATTTT
CASSLREVIAGGPSDTQYF
>TRBV6-2/TRBV6-3|TRBJ2-6|.|few
TGTGCCAGGCGAGGGCAGCTTGGCTCTGGGGCCAACGTCCTGACTTTC
CARRGQLGSGANVLTF
>TRBV5-1|TRBJ1-4|.|.
TGCGCCAGCAGCTTGGGGTGGACGGATGCTAATGAAAAACTGTTTTTT
CASSLGWTDANEKLFF
>TRBV4-2|TRBJ1-4|.|.
TGTGCCAGCAGCCAGGGAGGGATGGGGAATGAAAAACTGTTTTTT
CASSQGGMGNEKLFF
>TRBV29-1|TRBJ2-2|.|many
TGCAGCGCCGAACGGCAGAACACCGGGGAGCTGTTTTTT
CSAERQNTGELFF
>TRBV30|TRBJ2-1|.|many
TGTGCCTGGAGTGTGGGTTTACGTTCCTCCTACAATGAGCAGTTCTTC
CAWSVGLRSSYNEQFF
>TRBV11-2|TRBJ2-7|.|.
TGTGCCAGCAGCTTCCCCTCTGCCTACGAGCAGTACTTC
CASSFPSAYEQYF
>TRBV6-5|TRBJ2-3|TRBD2|many
TGTGCCAGCAGTTCGATCCTAGCGGGGCGGGATACGCAGTATTTT
CASSSILAGRDTQYF
>TRBV4-3|TRBJ1-1|.|.
TGCGCCAGCAGCCAAGAATCGGGCAGGAACACTGAAGCTTTCTTT
CASSQESGRNTEAFF
>TRBV5-6|TRBJ2-5|.|.
TGTGCCAGCAGCTTGTATTACCAGGGCGAGACCCAGTACTTC
CASSLYYQGETQYF
>TRBV4-2|TRBJ2-5|.|many
TGTGCCAGCAGCCAAGATCCGGGACGCGGGGAAGAGACCCAGTACTTC
CASSQDPGRGEETQYF